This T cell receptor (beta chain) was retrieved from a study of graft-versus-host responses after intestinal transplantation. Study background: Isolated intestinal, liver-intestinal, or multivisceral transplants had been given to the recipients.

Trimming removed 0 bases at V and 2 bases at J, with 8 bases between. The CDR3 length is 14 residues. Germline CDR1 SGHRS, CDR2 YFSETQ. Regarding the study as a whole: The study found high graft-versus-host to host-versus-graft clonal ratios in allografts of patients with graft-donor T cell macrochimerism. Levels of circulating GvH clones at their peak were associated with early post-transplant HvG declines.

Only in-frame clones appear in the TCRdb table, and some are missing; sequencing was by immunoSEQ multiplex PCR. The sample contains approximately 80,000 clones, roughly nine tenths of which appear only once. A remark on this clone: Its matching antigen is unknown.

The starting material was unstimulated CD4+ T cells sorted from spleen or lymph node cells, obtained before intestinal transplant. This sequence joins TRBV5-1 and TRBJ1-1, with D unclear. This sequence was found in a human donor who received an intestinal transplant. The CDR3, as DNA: TGCGCCAGCAGCTTGGGGCCCGTAAACACTGAAGCTTTCTTT. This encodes CASSLGPVNTEAFF.